The 20 T cell receptor beta chains below were found in one sample sequenced in a study of blood T cells in healthy people across ages. Sample-barcoded 5' priming and a J-beta primer mix drove a second PCR of 7 to 11 cycles. TCRdb re-analysed the 5' RACE reads in MiXCR, keeping a single row per CDR3 protein. This sample carries about 1.4 million distinct CDR3 sequences, approximately 59% of them seen once, and the ten largest clones take over 5%. Sequenced sample: blood. These receptors were taken from a man younger than 30 in good health.

The rearrangement uses TRBV11-2 and TRBJ2-1; 9 bases fit TRBD1. The CDR3 totals 15 residues. Unmatched junction bases numbered 6, after V lost 5 bases and J lost 4 bases. The V gene's germline CDR1 is SGHAT and CDR2 FQNNGV. The CDR3 DNA reads TGTGCCAGCAGCCTCCGGGACAGGGCATACAATGAGCAGTTCTTC. Its protein product is CASSLRDRAYNEQFF.

This clonotype was recorded a few times. This rearrangement joins TRBV14 to TRBJ1-2; the D is unclear. CDR3 length: 14 residues. Trimming removed 0 bases from V and 5 bases from J, with 10 bases in between. Germline V gene sequence: CDR1 SGHDN, CDR2 FVKESK. The CDR3 loop reads CASSQDSGGYGYTF. The CDR3, as DNA: TGTGCCAGCAGCCAAGATTCAGGAGGGTATGGCTACACCTTC.

The chain carries TRBV6-2 or TRBV6-3 and TRBJ2-7; TRBD1 matches at 9 bases. The J call is uncertain, as TRBJ2-5 better fits the DNA end. CDR3 length: 18 amino acids. CDR1 and CDR2 from the germline V gene are MNHEY and SVGEGT. Here the CDR3 DNA reads TGTGCCAGCAGTTATGAACAGGGGGCGTGGGCCGCCCAAGAGACCCAGTACTTC. Translation: CASSYEQGAWAAQETQYF.

This clonotype was seen ten or more times. The chain combines TRBV7-2 with TRBJ2-5; 11 bases match TRBD2. In germline, CDR1 is SGHTA, CDR2 FQGNSA. This CDR3 region has 15 residues. V was clipped by 2 bases and J by 5 bases; unmatched bases: 4. CDR3 sequence: CASSLTSGSLETQYF. CDR3 coding DNA: TGTGCCAGCAGCTTAACTAGCGGGAGCCTCGAGACCCAGTACTTC.

J is TRBJ2-7 and V is TRBV5-1, with a possible D match to TRBD2 (6 bases). Trimming left V 3 bases short and J 5 bases short, with 15 bases between. CDR1 is SGHRS, CDR2 YFSETQ, per germline. CDR3 size: 14 residues. The chain's CDR3 is CASSYAWGDDEQYF. The CDR3 coding sequence is TGCGCCAGCAGCTATGCATGGGGGGACGACGAGCAGTACTTC.

The chain links TRBV20-1 to TRBJ2-7; D is undetermined. Germline V gene sequence: CDR1 DFQATT, CDR2 SNEGSKA (reference sequence). CDR3 length: 12 amino acids. Deletions cut 5 bases from V and 4 bases from J, with 12 bases between. Here the CDR3 DNA reads TGCAGTGCTCGGGCTAGTGTGTACGAGCAGTACTTC. Protein product: CSARASVYEQYF.

The rearrangement uses TRBV6-5 and TRBJ1-1, with TRBD1 matching over 7 bases. The V gene end was trimmed by 6 bases and the J gene end by 8 bases; junction bases not matched to a gene: 9. CDR1 MNHEY and CDR2 SVGAGI come from the germline V gene. The CDR3 is 13 residues long. The CDR3 region is CASRTGTAREAFF. CDR3 DNA sequence: TGTGCCAGCAGAACCGGGACAGCGAGAGAAGCTTTCTTT.

This clonotype came up once. The chain carries TRBV6-5 and TRBJ2-1; 7 bases match TRBD2. With 5 bases clipped from V and 9 bases from J, the junction kept 16 bases outside the gene matches. The CDR3 totals 16 residues. Germline V gene sequence: CDR1 MNHEY, CDR2 SVGAGI. CDR3 DNA: TGTGCCAGCAGTATTGCGGGGGTCATTGATTCAAGTGAGCAGTTCTTC. Residues: CASSIAGVIDSSEQFF.

This clonotype was seen once. This chain joins TRBV15 and TRBJ1-1; D is ambiguous. V was cut by 3 bases and J by 11 bases, with 13 bases left in between. The CDR3 covers 12 residues. Per the germline V gene, CDR1 is LNHNV and CDR2 is YYDKDF (reference sequence). In nucleotides, the CDR3 is TGTGCCACCAGCAGTGGTATTGGTGGGGCTTTCTTT. Protein sequence: CATSSGIGGAFF.

The genes are TRBV7-9 and TRBJ2-4, with TRBD2 as a possible D gene (5 bases). V dropped 2 bases and J dropped 8 bases, with 13 bases sitting between them. The CDR3 extends over 14 amino acids. Germline assignment: CDR1 SEHNR and CDR2 FQNEAQ (reference sequence). The CDR3 is CASSLTIRGDIQYF. The DNA of the CDR3 is TGTGCCAGCAGCTTAACTATCCGGGGTGACATTCAGTACTTC.

This clonotype has more than one count but fewer than ten. The J gene is TRBJ1-2, the V gene TRBV5-1; 11 bases line up with TRBD1. Germline lookup yields CDR1 SGHRS and CDR2 YFSETQ. Losses at the gene ends were 4 bases for V and 6 bases for J; bases not matched to a gene: 5. The CDR3 is made up of 14 amino acids. CDR3 sequence: CASSASGQGDGYTF. DNA for the CDR3: TGCGCCAGCAGCGCCTCGGGACAGGGGGATGGCTACACCTTC.

In nucleotides, the CDR3 is TGCAGCGTTGGGGGCGCTACCAGGGACGGCTACACCTTC. Its protein product is CSVGGATRDGYTF. The V and J genes are TRBV29-1 and TRBJ1-2; the D gene is possibly TRBD1 (5 bases). The CDR3 consists of 13 residues. Germline CDR1 SQVTM, CDR2 ANQGSEA. Trimming removed 4 bases from V and 8 bases from J, with 17 bases in between. Filled out from reference TRBV29-1 and TRBJ1-2, the complete variable domain reads SAVISQKPSRDICQRGTSLTIQCQVDSQVTMMFWYRQQPGQSLTLIATANQGSEATYESGFVIDKFPISRPNLTFSTLTVSNMSPEDSSIYLCSVGGATRDGYTFGSGTRLTVV.

Of note for this clonotype: This may be a read error: a much more frequent sequence differs by one nucleotide. The chain is built from TRBV6-1 and TRBJ1-3; unclear D gene. The germline V gene encodes CDR1 MNHNS and CDR2 SASEGT. The CDR3 loop spans 16 amino acids. V lost 3 bases, J lost 0 bases, and 12 bases lay in between. CDR3 amino acids: CASSDAGGVSGNTIYF. The CDR3 coding sequence is TGTGCCAGCAGTGATGCGGGCGGCGTCTCTGGAAACACCATATATTTT.

The chain links TRBV6-2 or TRBV6-3 to TRBJ1-2, with D tentatively TRBD1 (5 bases). V was pared by 6 bases and J by 1 base, with 18 bases between. This CDR3 region has 16 residues. The germline V gene encodes CDR1 MNHEY and CDR2 SVGEGT. The chain's CDR3 is CASRSPVAGLNYGYTF. The CDR3 nucleotides are TGTGCCAGCAGATCCCCCGTGGCAGGGCTTAACTATGGCTACACCTTC.

The chain carries TRBV4-1 and TRBJ2-7, with unresolved D. The CDR3 contains 14 residues. The germline V and J ends were trimmed by 1 base and 2 bases, with 9 bases remaining between them. Germline assignment: CDR1 MGHRA and CDR2 YSYEKL. The CDR3 loop reads CASSQVDGAYEQYF. The CDR3 DNA reads TGCGCCAGCAGCCAAGTGGACGGAGCCTACGAGCAGTACTTC.

The gene calls are TRBV6-1 and TRBJ2-7; 8 bases align to TRBD2. Germline V CDR1 and CDR2: MNHNS, SASEGT. This CDR3 region has 18 residues. V shed 4 bases and J 4 bases; nucleotides not matched to a gene: 18. The CDR3 loop reads CASSGESPRAGARYEQYF. The DNA of the CDR3 is TGTGCCAGCAGTGGAGAAAGCCCCCGAGCGGGAGCTCGGTACGAGCAGTACTTC.

This chain links TRBV2 with TRBJ2-4; D is uncertain. The DNA matches TRBJ2-7 better at its end, which makes the J call doubtful. The CDR3 is made up of 13 amino acids. Germline lookup yields CDR1 SNHLY and CDR2 FYNNEI. The CDR3 DNA sequence: TGTGCCAGCAGTGTACTACGACCCTACGAGCAGTACTTC. Protein sequence: CASSVLRPYEQYF.

Comment on this clonotype: Sequence at one end of the junction differs from germline and may be a read error. Here the CDR3 DNA reads TGTGCCGGCAGCCAAGATCCGGGACACTTTGAGACCCAGTACTTC. Its protein product is CAGSQDPGHFETQYF. The rearrangement joins TRBV3-1 to TRBJ2-5; a possible D gene is TRBD1 (6 bases). The CDR3 sequence is 15 residues long. Per germline, CDR1 LGHDT and CDR2 YNNKEL (reference sequence).

The gene calls are TRBV7-2 and TRBJ2-4; D may be TRBD1 or TRBD2 (6 bases each). The assigned J gene may be wrong: the sequence end matches TRBJ2-7 better. This CDR3 comprises 15 residues. CDR1 and CDR2 from the germline V gene are SGHTA and FQGNSA. CDR3 DNA: TGTGCCAGCAGCCCTCGGGGGCCCCAGTGGCACGAGCAGTACTTC. It codes for CASSPRGPQWHEQYF.

V and J are TRBV6-6 and TRBJ2-3, with TRBD1 matching 11 bases. CDR3 length: 14 amino acids. Germline V gene lookup returns CDR1 MNHNY and CDR2 SVGAGI (reference sequence). V lost 8 bases, J lost 7 bases, and 8 bases stayed unmatched. The CDR3, as DNA: TGTGCCAGCGAGGGACAGGGGGACAGATATACGCAGTATTTT. Its translation is CASEGQGDRYTQYF.